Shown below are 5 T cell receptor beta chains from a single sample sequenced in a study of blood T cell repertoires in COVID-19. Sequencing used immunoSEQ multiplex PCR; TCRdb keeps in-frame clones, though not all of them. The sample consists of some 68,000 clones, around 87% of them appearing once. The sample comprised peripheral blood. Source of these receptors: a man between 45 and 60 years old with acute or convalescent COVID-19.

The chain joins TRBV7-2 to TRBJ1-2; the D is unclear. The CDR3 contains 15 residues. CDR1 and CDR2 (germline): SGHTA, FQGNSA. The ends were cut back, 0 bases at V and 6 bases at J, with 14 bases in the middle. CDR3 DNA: TGTGCCAGCAGCTTAGCGGAGTCGGCTTACCATGGCTACACCTTC. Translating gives CASSLAESAYHGYTF.

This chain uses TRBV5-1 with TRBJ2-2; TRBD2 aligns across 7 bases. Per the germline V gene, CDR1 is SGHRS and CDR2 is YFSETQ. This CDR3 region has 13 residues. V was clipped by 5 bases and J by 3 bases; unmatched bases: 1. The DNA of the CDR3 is TGCGCCAGCAGACGGGGGGACACCGGGGAGCTGTTTTTT. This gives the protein CASRRGDTGELFF.

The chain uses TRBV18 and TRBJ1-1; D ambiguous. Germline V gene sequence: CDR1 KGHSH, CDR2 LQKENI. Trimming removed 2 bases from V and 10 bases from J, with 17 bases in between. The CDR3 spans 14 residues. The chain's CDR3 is CASSPFERLGRAFF. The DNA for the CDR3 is TGTGCCAGCTCACCATTCGAGAGACTCGGGAGAGCTTTCTTT.

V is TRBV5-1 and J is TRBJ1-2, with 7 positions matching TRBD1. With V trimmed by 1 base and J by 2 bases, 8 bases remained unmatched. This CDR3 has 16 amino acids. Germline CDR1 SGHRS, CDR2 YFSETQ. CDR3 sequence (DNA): TGCGCCAGCAGCTTGAGCCCGGGACAGCGCAACTATGGCTACACCTTC. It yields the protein CASSLSPGQRNYGYTF.

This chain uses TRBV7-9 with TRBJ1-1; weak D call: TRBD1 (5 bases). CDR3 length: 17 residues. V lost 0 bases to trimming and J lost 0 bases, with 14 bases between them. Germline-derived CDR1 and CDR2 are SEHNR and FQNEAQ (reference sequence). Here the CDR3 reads CASSLAYGGTLNTEAFF. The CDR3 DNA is TGTGCCAGCAGCTTAGCGTACGGGGGGACCTTGAACACTGAAGCTTTCTTT.